This is a list of T cell receptor beta chains from one sample in a study of blood T cells in healthy people across ages. TCRdb analysed the 5' RACE reads with MiXCR anew, one entry per CDR3 protein. The data hold 780,000 or so distinct CDR3 sequences, with about 56% observed a single time. The specimen sequenced was blood. The receptors derive from a man aged 35-49 years in good health. The CDR3 runs from the conserved cysteine through the conserved F or W. D genes are given only for firm matches. The listing skips clone size in some rows; elsewhere it reads once, few, many or a size class.

j_call v_call d_call clone_size cdr3_aa cdr3_nt
TRBJ2-7 TRBV29-1 . . CSVSRSYEQYF TGCAGCGTAAGCAGATCCTACGAGCAGTACTTC
TRBJ2-6 TRBV6-5 . many CASSSPLTGGLSGANVLTF TGTGCCAGCAGTTCCCCCCTGACAGGCGGTCTTTCTGGGGCCAACGTCCTGACTTTC
TRBJ2-3 TRBV9 . . CASSALLGGGTDTQYF TGTGCCAGCAGCGCCCTCCTTGGCGGGGGCACAGATACGCAGTATTTT
TRBJ1-1 TRBV5-1 . . CASSRQEKNTEAFF TGCGCCAGCAGCCGACAGGAGAAGAACACTGAAGCTTTCTTT
TRBJ2-1 TRBV20-1 . . CSAIDSTYNEQFF TGCAGTGCTATAGACAGTACCTACAATGAGCAGTTCTTC
TRBJ1-1 TRBV7-3 . . CASSPNPGTSNEAFF TGTGCCAGCAGCCCCAACCCCGGGACATCCAATGAAGCTTTCTTT
TRBJ2-1 TRBV24-1 TRBD2 few CATTSGSSYNEQFF TGTGCCACCACGAGCGGGAGCTCCTACAATGAGCAGTTCTTC
TRBJ2-1 TRBV6-5 . . CASVRGRDYNEQFF TGTGCCAGCGTACGGGGGCGGGACTACAATGAGCAGTTCTTC
TRBJ2-5 TRBV28 TRBD1 . CASRPPGTGVETQYF TGTGCCAGCAGACCTCCCGGGACAGGGGTAGAGACCCAGTACTTC
TRBJ2-7 TRBV2 . . CASSEYGGLYEQYF TGTGCCAGCAGTGAGTATGGGGGCCTCTACGAGCAGTACTTC
TRBJ2-6 TRBV7-6 . . CASSQWAAGRSGANVLTF TGTGCCAGCAGCCAATGGGCAGCGGGCCGCTCTGGGGCCAACGTCCTGACTTTC
TRBJ1-6 TRBV28 . . CASSLLGNNSPLHF TGTGCCAGCAGTTTATTAGGGAATAATTCACCCCTCCACTTT
TRBJ1-2 TRBV9 . . CASGSQGNYGYTF TGTGCCAGCGGCTCACAGGGAAACTATGGCTACACCTTC
TRBJ2-1 TRBV10-3 TRBD2 . CAINREGSYNEQFF TGTGCCATCAATCGGGAGGGCTCCTACAATGAGCAGTTCTTC
TRBJ2-3 TRBV5-1 . . CASSLFGGGTSTDTQYF TGCGCCAGCAGCTTGTTTGGAGGAGGAACTAGCACAGATACGCAGTATTTT
TRBJ2-7 TRBV13 TRBD2 . CASSSGLARYEQYF TGTGCCAGCAGCTCAGGACTAGCCCGTTACGAGCAGTACTTC
TRBJ1-2 TRBV3-1 . . CASSPTGAHGYTF TGTGCCAGCAGCCCGACAGGAGCGCATGGCTACACCTTC
TRBJ2-3 TRBV5-1 . . CASSVRDDTQYF TGCGCCAGCAGCGTTCGGGATGATACGCAGTATTTT
TRBJ1-1 TRBV7-9 . . CASSLGGGEGAFF TGTGCCAGCAGCTTAGGTGGAGGTGAGGGAGCTTTCTTT
TRBJ1-2 TRBV30 TRBD1 . CAWGRGTGEQGYYGYTF TGTGCCTGGGGGAGGGGGACAGGTGAACAAGGATACTATGGCTACACCTTC
TRBJ2-7 TRBV24-1 TRBD1 . CATSDPTTGRDEQYF TGTGCCACCAGTGATCCCACGACAGGGCGGGACGAGCAGTACTTC
TRBJ2-3 TRBV7-9 . . CASSFPGSGPDTQYF TGTGCCAGCAGCTTCCCCGGGAGTGGACCAGATACGCAGTATTTT
TRBJ1-4 TRBV20-1 . . CSAGKGGTNEKLFF TGCAGTGCTGGAAAGGGGGGGACTAATGAAAAACTGTTTTTT
TRBJ1-2 TRBV27 TRBD1 . CASSFRTGYGYTF TGTGCCAGCAGTTTTAGGACAGGCTATGGCTACACCTTC
TRBJ1-2 TRBV2 . once CASSEPKTDRDINYGYTF TGTGCCAGCAGTGAACCAAAGACAGACCGTGACATTAACTATGGCTACACCTTC
TRBJ2-5 TRBV7-6 . . CASSLPGGAGETQYF TGTGCCAGCAGCTTACCTGGCGGGGCGGGGGAGACCCAGTACTTC
TRBJ2-4 TRBV28 . . CASGGAKNIQYF TGTGCCAGCGGTGGGGCCAAAAACATTCAGTACTTC
TRBJ2-5 TRBV28 . . CASSLWSDNQTQYF TGTGCCAGCAGTTTATGGTCTGACAACCAGACCCAGTACTTC
TRBJ2-7 TRBV18 . . CASSKKGVVEQYF TGTGCCAGCTCAAAGAAGGGGGTTGTCGAGCAGTACTTC
TRBJ2-5 TRBV4-2 . . CASSQSDLGWEDEQYF TGTGCCAGCAGCCAATCGGACTTGGGTTGGGAAGATGAGCAGTACTTC
TRBJ2-7 TRBV20-1 . few CSGGGDSSYEQYF TGCAGTGGGGGAGGAGATAGCTCCTACGAGCAGTACTTC
TRBJ2-5 TRBV7-9 TRBD2 few CASSSPTSGGETQYF TGTGCCAGCAGCTCCCCTACTAGCGGGGGTGAGACCCAGTACTTC
TRBJ2-7 TRBV4-2 . . CASSQFRGEGYEQYF TGTGCCAGCAGCCAATTCCGGGGAGAAGGTTACGAGCAGTACTTC
TRBJ2-5 TRBV5-1 . . CASSLVGQGSKKETQYF TGCGCCAGCAGCCTGGTGGGTCAGGGGAGCAAGAAGGAGACCCAGTACTTC
TRBJ2-5 TRBV29-1 . . CSVDAVGETQYF TGCAGCGTTGACGCAGTCGGGGAGACCCAGTACTTC
TRBJ2-1 TRBV5-1 . . CASSGTVSYNGQFF TGCGCCAGCAGCGGGACCGTCTCCTACAATGGGCAGTTCTTC
TRBJ2-1 TRBV10-3 . . CASQDSAPVDERFF TGTGCCAGCCAGGACAGCGCTCCTGTGGATGAGCGGTTCTTC
TRBJ2-3 TRBV7-9 TRBD2 . CASRPSRAGVTDTQYF TGTGCCAGCCGACCCTCCAGGGCGGGGGTCACAGATACGCAGTATTTT
TRBJ2-7 TRBV10-3 TRBD1 . CATGQTTYNEQYF TGTGCCACGGGACAGACTACCTACAATGAGCAGTACTTC
TRBJ1-1 TRBV29-1 . . CSVGAGLEAFF TGCAGCGTTGGGGCAGGCCTTGAAGCTTTCTTT